This T cell receptor (beta chain) was observed in a study of T cells after yellow fever vaccination (dated by TCRdb to the late 2010s). About the investigation overall: The SMART-Seq v4 Ultra Low Input RNA kit was used to prepare libraries from fractions with low cell numbers. To follow T-cell clones before and after both primary and booster YFV17D yellow fever vaccination, bulk TCR alpha and beta repertoires underwent longitudinal sequencing. The cohort comprised two healthy male donors, one aged 18 to 30 and one aged 30 to 40 years. Blood was collected at multiple timepoints before and after primary and secondary immunization, and bulk PBMC replicates and cell subsets were isolated. What the research found in general, with its limitations: Computational filtering was needed because FACS-sorted repertoires could contain abundant contaminating clonotypes from the bulk population. Most clones expanded after primary vaccination (around 96% of CD4 and over 80% of CD8) were re-detected after the booster, suggesting that broad memory maintenance occurred. A small fraction of clonotypes showed up in both the CD4 and CD8 compartments, probably as a result of convergent recombination. Only a couple of donors were included in the study, so the extent to which the findings can be generalized is limited. The secondary T-cell response was found to be weaker but faster than the primary response, with a peak reached on day 5 rather than on day 15.

Points on this clonotype: Its antigen is unknown. Per-nucleotide qualities are absent, and no much larger clonotype sits a single base away.

Sample treatment or condition, as interpreted from the label and publication: live attenuated yellow fever vaccine strain. PBMCs were isolated from peripheral blood using a standard Ficoll-Paque protocol. CD4 and CD8 T-cell fractions were isolated with Dynabeads CD4 and CD8 positive selection kits. TriZol was used to extract RNA from bulk PBMCs, from CD4 and CD8 fractions, and from dextramer-positive and dextramer-negative fractions. The CDR1 and CDR2 encoded by the germline V gene (reference sequence) are LNHDA and SQIVND. Measured from the cysteine to the phenylalanine, the CDR3 is 16 residues long. The CDR3 DNA has 48 bases and is translated from base 1. Clipping removes 6 bases from V and 4 bases from J, with 9 as the unmatched junction base count. TCR cDNA was synthesized by 5'RACE template switching, through which a universal primer site and unique molecular identifiers were introduced. Priming for cDNA synthesis came from both the TCR alpha and TCR beta constant segments. Libraries were amplified in two PCR steps, with sample barcodes and sequencing adapters added in the second step. Sequencing of the libraries was done on either Illumina HiSeq 2500 (2x100 bp) or NovaSeq (2x150 bp). The original methods were these. Demultiplexing of reads and collapsing into UMI consensus sequences were performed with MIGEC, and V(D)J alignment was carried out with MiXCR. Vaccine-responding clonotypes were identified with edgeR using replicate PBMC samples, with FDR below 0.01 and a log2 fold change above 5 up to day 15 being required. Bulk clonotypes were assigned CD4 or CD8 identity according to which sequenced CD4 or CD8 repertoire held them at higher abundance. TCRdb's own reprocessing of the public reads used fastp at Q25 and MiXCR and kept productive beta chains. Each CDR3 protein gets just one entry, which takes the most common genes and DNA from the rows behind it. TCRdb, not the original authors, processed these V and J calls. The table for this sample lists roughly 120,000 distinct CDR3 sequences; about 7.2% of them were counted only once. Roughly 2.5% of the sample comes from the top ten.

Sequencing used CD4+ T cells sorted from PBMCs, obtained roughly 46 days after the first yellow fever vaccination. The chain links TRBV19 with TRBJ2-5, with 12 middle bases fitting TRBD1. The receptor was isolated from a man between 18 and 29 years old who received the YFV17D yellow fever vaccine. The sequenced DNA: TGTGCCAGTAGCGCACCGGGACAGGGGGCCGGAGAGACCCAGTACTTC. Protein translation: CASSAPGQGAGETQYF.